This T cell receptor (beta chain) comes out of a study of blood T cell repertoires in COVID-19. Study summary: Samples of COVID-19 (acute and convalescent) were obtained from the United States, Italy and Spain. T cells, B-cell-depleted T cells, or PBMCs provided the cDNA or gDNA that served as material.

Authors' data handling: Cell counts per sample came from amplifying reference gene primers. The repertoire was sequenced with immunoSEQ multiplex PCR; TCRdb's copy has only in-frame clones and lacks some. For V, J and clone size, that table is used; D and trimming come from the DNA. The sample yields 130,000 to 150,000 clones, over 80% seen once. From germline, CDR1 is SGHNT and CDR2 YENEEA. This CDR3 spans 17 amino acids. V was pared by 1 base and J by 10 bases, with 13 bases of the junction left unmatched. The table lists this clone with a few counts. This clonotype was obtained from a woman in her forties or fifties with acute or convalescent COVID-19. V is TRBV11-3 and J is TRBJ2-1; 10 bases fit TRBD2. The sample comprised peripheral blood. This chain's CDR3 is CASSLGLRTSGEDEQFF. CDR3 nucleotide sequence: TGTGCCAGCAGCTTAGGATTGAGAACTAGCGGGGAGGACGAGCAGTTCTTC.